These 28 T cell receptor beta chains were sequenced from one sample in a study of lymphopenia after photon versus proton radiotherapy. The repertoire was sequenced with immunoSEQ multiplex PCR; TCRdb's copy has only in-frame clones and lacks some. The sample records tens of thousands of clones, 85% to 90% being singletons. The sequencing used peripheral blood, collected from a patient treated with proton-based radiotherapy. These receptors were obtained from a man older than 75 with esophageal cancer.

The chain recombines TRBV7-9 with TRBJ2-7; no reliable D call. In germline, CDR1 is SEHNR, CDR2 FQNEAQ (reference sequence). Trimming pared 5 bases from V and 7 bases from J, leaving 9 bases between. This CDR3 region has 11 residues. The DNA of the CDR3 is TGTGCCAGCAGCGCCCTGGGTGAGCAGTACTTC. As protein: CASSALGEQYF.

The chain joins TRBV29-1 to TRBJ2-5; 10 bases align to TRBD1. Per germline, CDR1 SQVTM and CDR2 ANQGSEA. J gave up 2 bases and V 7 bases, and 10 bases lay outside the gene matches. The CDR3 contains 15 residues. The CDR3 DNA reads as TGCAGCGCCGGGACAGGGGACCGGGATCAAGAGACCCAGTACTTC. Protein sequence: CSAGTGDRDQETQYF.

The genes are TRBV2 and TRBJ2-3; D unresolved. The CDR3 spans 12 residues. V lost 4 bases, J lost 4 bases, and 6 bases lay in between. Germline loops: CDR1 SNHLY, CDR2 FYNNEI. The CDR3: CASSASADTQYF. In nucleotides, the CDR3 is TGTGCCAGCAGTGCATCAGCAGATACGCAGTATTTT.

The CDR3 here is CASSVTGADSPLHF. Written as DNA, the CDR3 is TGTGCCAGCAGCGTGACAGGGGCCGATTCACCCCTCCACTTT. This rearrangement joins TRBV9 to TRBJ1-6, with TRBD1 identical over 8 bases. CDR3 length equals 14 residues. CDR1 is SGDLS, CDR2 YYNGEE, per germline. Losses at the gene ends were 2 bases for V and 8 bases for J; bases not matched to a gene: 3.

This chain links TRBV7-2 with TRBJ2-7, with D possibly being TRBD1 (6 bases). Trimming removed 4 bases from V and 2 bases from J, with 12 bases in between. Germline V gives CDR1 SGHTA, CDR2 FQGNSA. This CDR3 comprises 14 residues. CDR3 residues: CASSSTGRPYEQYF. CDR3 DNA: TGTGCCAGCAGCTCAACAGGGCGGCCCTACGAGCAGTACTTC.

This rearrangement joins TRBV6-1 to TRBJ1-1, with a possible D match to TRBD1 (5 bases). CDR1 and CDR2 (germline): MNHNS, SASEGT. The CDR3 consists of 12 residues. V dropped 8 bases and J dropped 5 bases, with 12 bases sitting between them. CDR3 in DNA: TGTGCCAGCTCCAGGGACGTGACTGAAGCTTTCTTT. Encoded protein: CASSRDVTEAFF.

This clone showed up just once. The chain uses TRBV6-5 and TRBJ2-1; 7 bases map to TRBD1. V shed 3 bases and J 7 bases; nucleotides not matched to a gene: 12. Germline-derived CDR1 and CDR2 are MNHEY and SVGAGI. The CDR3 is 16 amino acids. The CDR3 nucleotides read TGTGCCAGCAGTTATGGGGTGACAGGGAGTATGAATGAGCAGTTCTTC. Amino acid sequence: CASSYGVTGSMNEQFF.

The chain uses TRBV5-1 and TRBJ2-2; 16 bases fit TRBD2. V lost 3 bases to trimming and J lost 6 bases; unmatched junction nucleotides: 2. Looked up from germline, CDR1 is SGHRS and CDR2 is YFSETQ. CDR3 length: 16 amino acids. As DNA, the CDR3 is TGCGCCAGCAGCTGGGGACTAGCGGGAGGGGCCGGGGAGCTGTTTTTT. Translated, it gives CASSWGLAGGAGELFF.

This chain joins TRBV10-3 and TRBJ1-5; TRBD1 agrees at 10 bases. Germline CDR1 is ENHRY and CDR2 is SYGVKD. V gave up 10 bases and J gave up 0 bases; unmatched junction bases: 12. The CDR3 extends over 17 amino acids. The CDR3 loop is CATTPGQGTLSNQPQHF. The CDR3 coding sequence is TGTGCCACCACTCCGGGACAGGGGACTCTTAGCAATCAGCCCCAGCATTTT.

This clone was detected a few times. The CDR3 DNA sequence: TGTGCCAGCAGCTCTCTGACAGGGGGAAACACCATATATTTT. Encoded protein: CASSSLTGGNTIYF. The chain has TRBV11-2 and TRBJ1-3, with TRBD1 matching 7 bases. Germline values: CDR1 SGHAT, CDR2 FQNNGV. CDR3 length: 14 residues. V was pared by 4 bases and J by 4 bases, with 4 bases of the junction left unmatched.

This sequence joins TRBV6-5 and TRBJ1-2; TRBD1 might be the D (6 bases). This CDR3 is built from 14 residues. Trimming removed 5 bases from V and 7 bases from J, with 17 bases in between. CDR1 MNHEY and CDR2 SVGAGI come from the germline V gene. The CDR3 is CASSENREWSGYTF. The CDR3 DNA sequence: TGTGCCAGCAGTGAGAACAGGGAGTGGAGTGGCTACACCTTC.

The CDR3 sequence is CASSQEWGIEQFF. The CDR3 DNA is TGTGCCAGCAGCCAAGAATGGGGGATTGAGCAGTTCTTC. This sequence joins TRBV14 and TRBJ2-1, with D perhaps being TRBD1 or TRBD2 (5 bases each). Trimming left V 0 bases short and J 9 bases short, with 9 bases between. Germline V gene sequence: CDR1 SGHDN, CDR2 FVKESK. The CDR3 is 13 amino acids. The whole variable domain, filled in from reference TRBV14 and TRBJ2-1, reads EAGVTQFPSHSVIEKGQTVTLRCDPISGHDNLYWYRRVMGKEIKFLLHFVKESKQDESGMPNNRFLAERTGGTYSTLKVQPAELEDSGVYFCASSQEWGIEQFFGPGTRLTVL.

The chain is built from TRBV11-2 and TRBJ2-7; 7 bases align to TRBD1. With 5 bases clipped from V and 2 bases from J, the junction kept 3 bases outside the gene matches. Per germline, CDR1 SGHAT and CDR2 FQNNGV. The CDR3 contains 13 residues. CDR3 residues: CASSRGQTYEQYF. The CDR3 nucleotides are TGTGCCAGCAGCAGGGGACAGACCTACGAGCAGTACTTC.

The CDR3 sequence: CASSPKAGTTSYEQYF. CDR3 in DNA: TGCGCCAGCAGCCCTAAGGCTGGGACTACCTCCTACGAGCAGTACTTC. V is TRBV4-1 and J is TRBJ2-7, with 7 bases matching TRBD2. Unmatched junction bases numbered 9, after V lost 4 bases and J lost 0 bases. Germline CDR1 reads MGHRA; CDR2 reads YSYEKL. The CDR3 spans 16 residues.

V gene TRBV6-4 combines with J gene TRBJ2-2; perhaps TRBD2 as D (5 bases). Trimming pared 6 bases from V and 3 bases from J, leaving 11 bases between. Germline CDR1 and CDR2: MRHNA and SNTAGT. This CDR3 has 14 residues. The CDR3 region is CASSIGSDTGELFF. In nucleotides, the CDR3 is TGTGCCAGCAGCATAGGGAGCGACACCGGGGAGCTGTTTTTT.

The J gene is TRBJ2-2, the V gene TRBV4-3; 12 bases map to TRBD1. The germline CDR1 and CDR2 sequences are LGHNA and YSLEER. The junction had 3 bases not matched to a gene; V was cut back by 4 bases and J by 6 bases. The CDR3 is 15 amino acids. The CDR3 DNA reads TGCGCCAGCAGCCCCCGGGACAGGGGGCCCGGGGAGCTGTTTTTT. Protein sequence: CASSPRDRGPGELFF.

This chain joins TRBV6-5 and TRBJ2-7; the match to TRBD1 covers 9 bases. This CDR3 spans 14 amino acids. Losses at the gene ends were 7 bases for V and 3 bases for J; bases not matched to a gene: 7. Germline CDR1 reads MNHEY; CDR2 reads SVGAGI. Here the CDR3 DNA reads TGTGCCAGCAAAACTCGACAGGGGGACTACGAGCAGTACTTC. As protein: CASKTRQGDYEQYF.

V is TRBV11-2 and J is TRBJ2-2; D ambiguous. V lost 8 bases and J 4 bases, leaving 11 bases between the germline ends. The CDR3 extends over 13 amino acids. Germline CDR1 is SGHAT and CDR2 is FQNNGV. The DNA for the CDR3 is TGTGCCAGCCGGCGTCTTATCACCGGGGAGCTGTTTTTT. Translation gives CASRRLITGELFF.

V gene TRBV2 combines with J gene TRBJ2-7, with 8 bases matching TRBD1. The CDR3 runs 14 residues. The V and J ends lost 3 bases and 3 bases, in that order; junction bases with no gene match: 4. The V gene's germline CDR1 is SNHLY and CDR2 FYNNEI. This CDR3 reads CASSDQGAGYEQYF. The CDR3 nucleotides are TGTGCCAGCAGTGACCAGGGGGCCGGCTACGAGCAGTACTTC.

The V gene is TRBV9, the J gene TRBJ2-4, with TRBD2 as a possible D gene (6 bases). V lost 3 bases and J 5 bases, leaving 12 bases between the germline ends. This CDR3 has 14 residues. The germline CDR1 and CDR2 sequences are SGDLS and YYNGEE. The CDR3 coding sequence is TGTGCCAGCAGCGACCACGGGAGTGAAAACATTCAGTACTTC. As protein: CASSDHGSENIQYF. The full variable domain, completed using reference TRBV9 and TRBJ2-4, is DSGVTQTPKHLITATGQRVTLRCSPRSGDLSVYWYQQSLDQGLQFLIQYYNGEERAKGNILERFSAQQFPDLHSELNLSSLELGDSALYFCASSDHGSENIQYFGAGTRLSVL.

On this clone itself: The sample has other DNA sequences that encode this CDR3 too. The rearrangement uses TRBV15 and TRBJ2-5; D tentatively reads TRBD1 or TRBD2 (5 bases each). V was shortened by 1 base and J by 5 bases, with 8 bases between the two germline ends. CDR1 and CDR2 from the germline V gene are LNHNV and YYDKDF (reference sequence). This CDR3 has 13 residues. The CDR3 reads CATSRGGWETQYF. In nucleotides, the CDR3 is TGTGCCACCAGCAGAGGGGGGTGGGAGACCCAGTACTTC.

This chain joins TRBV30 and TRBJ1-4; D not certain. Trimming removed 5 bases from V and 2 bases from J, with 12 bases in between. Germline V CDR1 and CDR2: GTSNPN, SVGIG (reference sequence). The CDR3 runs to 14 residues. The CDR3 region is CAWGKWGTNEKLFF. In DNA, the CDR3 is TGTGCCTGGGGGAAGTGGGGTACTAATGAAAAACTGTTTTTT.

V and J are TRBV7-2 and TRBJ1-6; 8 bases fit TRBD1. Germline-derived CDR1 and CDR2 are SGHTA and FQGNSA. J gave up 5 bases and V 5 bases, and 2 bases lay outside the gene matches. This CDR3 region has 14 residues. The CDR3 loop is CASSRDRNNSPLHF. The CDR3 bases are TGTGCCAGCAGCCGGGACAGGAATAATTCACCCCTCCACTTT.

V is TRBV6-6 and J is TRBJ2-1, with 10 nucleotides matching TRBD2. V was pared by 3 bases and J by 8 bases, with 7 bases of the junction left unmatched. The germline V gene encodes CDR1 MNHNY and CDR2 SVGAGI (reference sequence). This CDR3 is 15 amino acids long. CDR3 region: CASSYGLAGVDEQFF. The CDR3 DNA sequence: TGTGCCAGCAGTTATGGTCTAGCGGGAGTGGATGAGCAGTTCTTC.

The chain carries TRBV11-2 and TRBJ2-6; 8 bases align to TRBD2. Germline V CDR1 and CDR2: SGHAT, FQNNGV. J was trimmed by 9 bases and V by 2 bases; bases with no gene match: 9. This CDR3 has 16 amino acids. CDR3 coding DNA: TGTGCCAGCAGCTTACGGGGGGGCAGGGCGGACAACGTCCTGACTTTC. Protein sequence: CASSLRGGRADNVLTF.

The chain couples TRBV1 to TRBJ2-3; the table's D call, TRBD2, was not checked against the DNA. TRBV1 is deemed a pseudogene. The CDR3 consists of 18 residues. The CDR3 DNA sequence: TGCACCAGCAGCCAAGATGAGACTAGCGGGGGGGACACAGATACGCAGTATTTT. Amino acid sequence: CTSSQDETSGGDTDTQYF.

The chain has TRBV11-3 and TRBJ2-7; possibly TRBD1 or TRBD2 for D (5 bases each). The CDR3 extends over 13 amino acids. V dropped 3 bases and J dropped 4 bases, with 10 bases sitting between them. The V gene's germline CDR1 is SGHNT and CDR2 YENEEA. The CDR3: CASSFGTTYEQYF. The CDR3 nucleotides read TGTGCCAGCAGCTTCGGGACCACTTACGAGCAGTACTTC.

V is TRBV30 and J is TRBJ1-2; no clear D gene. This CDR3 is built from 13 residues. Germline V gives CDR1 GTSNPN, CDR2 SVGIG (reference sequence). V dropped 2 bases and J dropped 4 bases, with 11 bases sitting between them. The CDR3 region is CAWSLERGYGYTF. The CDR3 nucleotides are TGTGCCTGGAGTCTGGAGCGCGGCTATGGCTACACCTTC.